The T cell receptor (beta chain) under discussion was sequenced for a study of cytomegalovirus exposure and HLA in healthy donors. Study conclusions and caveats: Donor immune exposure was known only as CMV serostatus. Upon later analysis, HLA-associated TCR beta chains proved more clonally expanded than other, equally common chains.

Comment on this clone: The antigen is unknown.

Germline CDR1 is GTSNPN and CDR2 is SVGIG (reference sequence). The CDR3 sequence is 10 residues long. Vbeta (60) and Jbeta (13) primers were used in the PCR. Data came from immunoSEQ multiplex PCR; TCRdb stores just in-frame clones and leaves some out. The sample yields 160,000 or so clones, 80% seen once. The chain is built from TRBV30 and TRBJ2-1, with D unresolved. The receptor was derived from a man younger than 45 in good health and CMV-seronegative. Specimen: PBMCs. The CDR3 sequence is CGAFYNEQFF. The CDR3 coding sequence is TGTGGGGCCTTTTACAATGAGCAGTTCTTC.